This TCR beta chain was retrieved from a study of T cells in tumors after PD-1 blockade. The method was immunoSEQ multiplex PCR; TCRdb's version includes in-frame clones alone and lacks a portion of them. The sample includes about 59,000 clones, around three quarters seen only once; the top ten take roughly 13%. V lost 5 bases and J lost 7, with 17 bases in between. Germline V gives CDR1 SNHLY, CDR2 FYNNEI. The CDR3 spans 14 residues. This chain connects TRBV2 to TRBJ1-1; D gene ambiguous. This clonotype originated in a human donor with basal cell carcinoma. The sample was PBMCs, taken before anti-PD-1 treatment. The CDR3 here is CASSRSTIPGEAFF. The CDR3 region has the DNA TGTGCCAGCAGTAGGTCCACCATACCGGGTGAAGCTTTCTTT.